A single T cell receptor beta chain is shown here with its context. V was cut by 0 bases and J by 0 bases, with 13 bases left in between. The CDR3 length is 16 residues. The germline V gene has CDR1 SGDLS and CDR2 YYNGEE. These data are taken from a study of blood T cell repertoires in COVID-19. Assay: immunoSEQ multiplex PCR; the TCRdb copy retains only in-frame clones and omits some. This sample has approximately 230,000 clones, with around 90% found just once. This receptor was obtained from a woman between 18 and 30 years old who had recovered from COVID-19. What was sequenced was PBMCs or T cells enriched from blood (not recorded which). J is TRBJ2-7 and V is TRBV9, with D perhaps TRBD1 (7 bases). The CDR3 region is CASSVGGGGASYEQYF. The CDR3, as DNA: TGTGCCAGCAGCGTAGGAGGAGGGGGCGCCTCCTACGAGCAGTACTTC. Variable domain in full (rest from reference TRBV9 and TRBJ2-7): DSGVTQTPKHLITATGQRVTLRCSPRSGDLSVYWYQQSLDQGLQFLIQYYNGEERAKGNILERFSAQQFPDLHSELNLSSLELGDSALYFCASSVGGGGASYEQYFGPGTRLTVT.